The rows below give T cell receptor beta chains drawn from one sample of a study of OX40 agonist ivuxolimab in advanced cancers. The method was immunoSEQ multiplex PCR; TCRdb's version includes in-frame clones alone and lacks a portion of them. The repertoire holds some 100,000 clones, under 85% seen once, with approximately 5% in the top ten. The starting material was CD4+ or CD8+ T cells sorted from blood, obtained in a trial of the OX40 agonist ivuxolimab. The receptors here all came from an adult with an advanced solid tumor such as melanoma, head and neck, liver or kidney cancer. CDR3s leave out the opening cysteine and the closing phenylalanine or tryptophan. A D gene is named only where the DNA matches it firmly.

d_gene: TRBD1; j_gene: TRBJ1-1; v_gene: TRBV5-4; CDR3aa: ASSRGQLNTEAF
d_gene: .; j_gene: TRBJ1-1; v_gene: TRBV21-1; CDR3aa: ASSKVDSENTEAF
d_gene: .; j_gene: TRBJ1-2; v_gene: TRBV5-4; CDR3aa: ASSSAAEAWGYT
d_gene: TRBD1; j_gene: TRBJ1-2; v_gene: TRBV27; CDR3aa: ASSSTGDGYT
d_gene: .; j_gene: TRBJ2-7; v_gene: TRBV6-1; CDR3aa: ASSASRSLYEQY
d_gene: TRBD1; j_gene: TRBJ2-1; v_gene: TRBV19; CDR3aa: ASSPTGGAPNEQF
d_gene: .; j_gene: TRBJ1-2; v_gene: TRBV7-8; CDR3aa: ASSSRAGDGGGYT
d_gene: TRBD1; j_gene: TRBJ1-2; v_gene: TRBV10-1; CDR3aa: ASSEDRGGYT
d_gene: .; j_gene: TRBJ1-3; v_gene: TRBV5-8; CDR3aa: ASLGSNSGNTIY
d_gene: .; j_gene: TRBJ2-7; v_gene: TRBV12-5; CDR3aa: ASGIRDLGEQY
d_gene: TRBD1; j_gene: TRBJ1-4; v_gene: TRBV7-9; CDR3aa: ASSKGQGGEKLF
d_gene: .; j_gene: TRBJ2-7; v_gene: TRBV5-6; CDR3aa: ASSTAYEQY
d_gene: TRBD1; j_gene: TRBJ1-6; v_gene: TRBV19; CDR3aa: ASTYWTGTGSNSPLH
d_gene: .; j_gene: TRBJ1-4; v_gene: TRBV9; CDR3aa: ASSPRPQAEKLF
d_gene: TRBD1; j_gene: TRBJ2-7; v_gene: TRBV9; CDR3aa: ASSAGTGDAVQY
d_gene: .; j_gene: TRBJ1-5; v_gene: TRBV28; CDR3aa: ASSLGGVRDQPQH
d_gene: .; j_gene: TRBJ2-1; v_gene: TRBV11-2; CDR3aa: ASSSQIGTLNNEQF
d_gene: .; j_gene: TRBJ1-5; v_gene: TRBV30; CDR3aa: AWSRGADSNQPQH
d_gene: .; j_gene: TRBJ1-1; v_gene: TRBV19; CDR3aa: ASSMEGPEAF
d_gene: TRBD2; j_gene: TRBJ2-1; v_gene: TRBV10-3; CDR3aa: ATLGSGGVTSSYNEQF
d_gene: .; j_gene: TRBJ2-7; v_gene: TRBV27; CDR3aa: ASSLGSPAFYEQY
d_gene: TRBD2; j_gene: TRBJ2-1; v_gene: TRBV6-4; CDR3aa: ASKTTSGHNEQF
d_gene: .; j_gene: TRBJ1-2; v_gene: TRBV5-1; CDR3aa: ASSLARLDGAYGYT
d_gene: .; j_gene: .; v_gene: TRBV6-1; CDR3aa: ASSALERGEQY
d_gene: .; j_gene: TRBJ1-5; v_gene: TRBV30; CDR3aa: AWSVGQINQPQH
d_gene: TRBD1; j_gene: TRBJ2-2; v_gene: TRBV6-4; CDR3aa: ASRGQDTGELF
d_gene: .; j_gene: TRBJ1-2; v_gene: TRBV2; CDR3aa: ASSDWGADGYT
d_gene: TRBD1; j_gene: TRBJ1-1; v_gene: TRBV11-2; CDR3aa: ASSLRDRGNTEAF
d_gene: TRBD2; j_gene: TRBJ2-7; v_gene: TRBV9; CDR3aa: ASSVEGRGALSYEQY
d_gene: TRBD2; j_gene: TRBJ2-1; v_gene: TRBV6-6; CDR3aa: ASRPGLAGVINEQF
d_gene: TRBD1; j_gene: TRBJ2-3; v_gene: TRBV6-6; CDR3aa: ASSRPTGVPPDTQY
d_gene: .; j_gene: TRBJ2-5; v_gene: TRBV11-2; CDR3aa: ASSFRRGQETQY
d_gene: .; j_gene: TRBJ1-2; v_gene: TRBV7-9; CDR3aa: ASSLAFDSNYGYT
d_gene: TRBD1; j_gene: TRBJ1-1; v_gene: TRBV11-1; CDR3aa: ASSLNPGQGVNTEAF
d_gene: .; j_gene: TRBJ2-7; v_gene: TRBV10-3; CDR3aa: AISDGFYEQY
d_gene: .; j_gene: TRBJ2-7; v_gene: TRBV7-8; CDR3aa: ASSLAAARAYEQY
d_gene: TRBD1; j_gene: TRBJ2-3; v_gene: TRBV7-9; CDR3aa: ASSLGQGDSTDTQY
d_gene: .; j_gene: TRBJ1-1; v_gene: TRBV25-1; CDR3aa: ASRGMNTEAF
d_gene: .; j_gene: TRBJ2-7; v_gene: TRBV19; CDR3aa: ATSGTKGVYEQY
d_gene: TRBD1; j_gene: TRBJ1-1; v_gene: TRBV5-1; CDR3aa: ASKGAIAEAF
d_gene: TRBD1; j_gene: TRBJ2-5; v_gene: TRBV6-5; CDR3aa: ASSYGTGGLGETQY
d_gene: TRBD1; j_gene: TRBJ1-2; v_gene: TRBV5-8; CDR3aa: ASSLRQGGYGYT
d_gene: TRBD2; j_gene: TRBJ2-1; v_gene: TRBV19; CDR3aa: ASTPFIGLAGNNEQF
d_gene: .; j_gene: TRBJ1-5; v_gene: TRBV21-1; CDR3aa: ASSKLGGQDAPNQPQH
d_gene: .; j_gene: TRBJ1-1; v_gene: TRBV9; CDR3aa: ASSAPPRSAVTEAF
d_gene: .; j_gene: TRBJ2-7; v_gene: TRBV11-2; CDR3aa: ASSSWGVEQY
d_gene: .; j_gene: TRBJ2-1; v_gene: TRBV7-8; CDR3aa: ASNLPKLNAGDEQF
d_gene: .; j_gene: TRBJ2-3; v_gene: TRBV6-1; CDR3aa: ASSDPEHRTDTQY
d_gene: TRBD1; j_gene: TRBJ1-2; v_gene: TRBV12-5; CDR3aa: ASGLIIRDRQFDGYT
d_gene: .; j_gene: TRBJ2-7; v_gene: TRBV29-1; CDR3aa: SVTLVGEGYEQY
d_gene: .; j_gene: TRBJ2-3; v_gene: TRBV7-2; CDR3aa: ASSSYGDTQY
d_gene: .; j_gene: TRBJ1-4; v_gene: TRBV18; CDR3aa: ASSLARGMNNEKLF
d_gene: .; j_gene: TRBJ2-2; v_gene: TRBV28; CDR3aa: ATTGPNTGELF
d_gene: .; j_gene: TRBJ2-7; v_gene: TRBV5-6; CDR3aa: ASSLVGPYEQY
d_gene: .; j_gene: TRBJ1-2; v_gene: TRBV2; CDR3aa: ASSPEGHGYT
d_gene: TRBD2; j_gene: TRBJ2-3; v_gene: TRBV2; CDR3aa: ASSEVGTRLDTQY
d_gene: TRBD2; j_gene: TRBJ2-3; v_gene: TRBV19; CDR3aa: ASSVVGGGYTDTQY
d_gene: .; j_gene: TRBJ2-7; v_gene: TRBV28; CDR3aa: ASSLIQTNYEQY
d_gene: .; j_gene: TRBJ1-1; v_gene: TRBV7-9; CDR3aa: ASSFSQRGVNTEAF
d_gene: .; j_gene: TRBJ2-1; v_gene: TRBV23-1; CDR3aa: ASSHLQGFDEQF